The 26 T cell receptor beta chains below come from one sample, sequenced in a study of blood T cell repertoires in COVID-19. Clones were read by immunoSEQ multiplex PCR, and TCRdb kept only the in-frame ones, dropping some. The table records approximately 300,000 clones, about 86% of them present only once. Sequencing was carried out using peripheral blood. The receptors shown here come from a person in their 70s with COVID-19, enrolled during active disease.

This sequence joins TRBV27 and TRBJ2-1; TRBD1 matches at 12 bases. The germline V gene encodes CDR1 MNHEY and CDR2 SMNVEV (reference sequence). The junction had 8 bases not matched to a gene; V was cut back by 3 bases and J by 8 bases. The CDR3 totals 16 residues. Written as DNA, the CDR3 is TGTGCCAGCAGTTTGTCCGTCGGGACAGGGGGCCATGAGCAGTTCTTC. Protein: CASSLSVGTGGHEQFF.

The chain employs TRBV20-1 and TRBJ2-5; 8 bases match TRBD2. Trimming at V came to 3 bases and at J to 0 bases, leaving 9 bases not matched to a gene. Per the germline V gene, CDR1 is DFQATT and CDR2 is SNEGSKA (reference sequence). This CDR3 is 16 amino acids long. The CDR3 loop is CSASPAGVGDQETQYF. CDR3 nucleotides: TGCAGTGCTAGTCCAGCGGGAGTTGGAGACCAAGAGACCCAGTACTTC.

The V call is TRBV5-1, the J call TRBJ2-3, with a possible D match to TRBD2 (6 bases). This CDR3 has 14 amino acids. V shed 1 base and J shed 1 base, with 7 bases lying between them. Per the germline V gene, CDR1 is SGHRS and CDR2 is YFSETQ. CDR3 loop: CASSLRRGTDTQYF. The CDR3 DNA reads TGCGCCAGCAGCTTGAGGAGGGGCACAGATACGCAGTATTTT.

The chain links TRBV27 to TRBJ1-2, with D maybe TRBD1 (6 bases). Per germline, CDR1 MNHEY and CDR2 SMNVEV (reference sequence). This CDR3 has 13 residues. The ends were cut back, 8 bases at V and 4 bases at J, with 14 bases in the middle. The CDR3 loop is CASARTGTYGYTF. As DNA, the CDR3 is TGTGCCAGCGCGAGAACAGGGACCTATGGCTACACCTTC.

V is TRBV19 and J is TRBJ2-7, with TRBD2 matching 8 bases. The CDR3 is 13 residues long. Trimming at V came to 3 bases and at J to 6 bases, leaving 4 bases not matched to a gene. Germline values: CDR1 LNHDA, CDR2 SQIVND (reference sequence). CDR3 loop: CASSMREVPEQYF. The CDR3 coding sequence is TGTGCCAGTAGTATGCGGGAGGTCCCCGAGCAGTACTTC.

This clone was detected once. The V call is TRBV10-3, the J call TRBJ1-4; 8 nucleotides line up with TRBD1. V shed 6 bases and J 5 bases; nucleotides not matched to a gene: 8. This CDR3 has 15 residues. Per germline, CDR1 ENHRY and CDR2 SYGVKD. CDR3 DNA sequence: TGTGCCATCAGCGATACAGGGGGAAGAAATGAAAAACTGTTTTTT. Its translation: CAISDTGGRNEKLFF.

This chain joins TRBV11-1 and TRBJ2-5; a weak D match, TRBD1 (6 bases). From germline, CDR1 is SGHAT and CDR2 FQDESV (reference sequence). The length of the CDR3 is 14 residues. Trimming pared 3 bases from V and 1 base from J, leaving 9 bases between. CDR3 sequence (DNA): TGTGCCAGCAGCTTGGGGGCTACCCAAGAGACCCAGTACTTC. It yields the protein CASSLGATQETQYF.

The chain has TRBV6-5 and TRBJ1-6; D remains unclear. Germline V gene data show CDR1 as MNHEY and CDR2 as SVGAGI. CDR3 size: 11 residues. Trimming took off 6 bases at V and 10 bases at J, with 7 bases between the two ends. Here the CDR3 DNA reads TGTGCCAGCAGAGTGGGCTCACCCCTCCACTTT. Encoded protein: CASRVGSPLHF.

The rearrangement joins TRBV7-2 to TRBJ2-5, with a weak D call TRBD2 (6 bases). Per germline, CDR1 SGHTA and CDR2 FQGNSA. The V end lost 0 bases, the J end lost 9 bases, and 20 bases lay between the germline ends. This CDR3 has 16 residues. The DNA of the CDR3 is TGTGCCAGCAGCTTAGCGGGTAGCGGTGGCCGTAGGGCCCAGTACTTC. This gives the protein CASSLAGSGGRRAQYF.

V gene TRBV7-7 combines with J gene TRBJ2-3; D not certain. The V and J ends lost 5 bases and 2 bases respectively, with 11 bases between them. CDR1 SSHAT and CDR2 FNYEAQ come from the germline V gene (reference sequence). The CDR3 covers 14 residues. The CDR3 loop reads CASSHGSATDTQYF. The CDR3 DNA follows: TGTGCCAGCAGCCACGGGTCCGCCACAGATACGCAGTATTTT. Full variable domain (rest looked up from reference TRBV7-7 and TRBJ2-3): GAGVSQSPRYKVTKRGQDVTLRCDPISSHATLYWYQQALGQGPEFLTYFNYEAQPDKSGLPSDRFSAERPEGSISTLTIQRTEQRDSAMYRCASSHGSATDTQYFGPGTRLTVL.

To note about this clone: The sample holds other DNA sequences that translate to the same CDR3. The chain has TRBV11-2 and TRBJ1-3; perhaps TRBD1 as D (5 bases). This CDR3 has 15 amino acids. The germline gives CDR1 SGHAT, CDR2 FQNNGV. Between the trimmed V and J ends, which lost 1 base and 0 bases, there was a span of 7 bases. CDR3 protein: CASSLGGVSGNTIYF. The DNA for the CDR3 is TGTGCCAGCAGCTTAGGGGGGGTCTCTGGAAACACCATATATTTT.

The chain uses TRBV2 and TRBJ1-3, with D unclear. This CDR3 spans 14 amino acids. CDR1 SNHLY and CDR2 FYNNEI come from the germline V gene. V lost 6 bases, J lost 0 bases, and 9 bases lay in between. CDR3 sequence reads: CASRRLASGNTIYF. The CDR3 coding sequence is TGTGCCAGCAGGAGACTGGCCTCTGGAAACACCATATATTTT.

J is TRBJ1-1 and V is TRBV10-3; D is undetermined. The germline V gene encodes CDR1 ENHRY and CDR2 SYGVKD. Trimming removed 3 bases from V and 11 bases from J, with 16 bases in between. The CDR3 extends over 13 amino acids. CDR3 DNA sequence: TGTGCCATCAGTGATCACGGTACTACTGGGGCTTTCTTT. Protein: CAISDHGTTGAFF.

The V and J genes are TRBV19 and TRBJ1-1; 7 bases match TRBD1. The germline gives CDR1 LNHDA, CDR2 SQIVND (reference sequence). The CDR3 spans 12 residues. V was clipped by 9 bases and J by 3 bases; unmatched bases: 4. DNA for the CDR3: TGTGCCAGCACAGGGGATTACACTGAAGCTTTCTTT. It encodes CASTGDYTEAFF.

The chain recombines TRBV4-1 with TRBJ2-7; 10 bases agree with TRBD1. This CDR3 region has 15 residues. CDR1 and CDR2 from the germline V gene are MGHRA and YSYEKL. The trim removed 4 bases at V and 3 bases at J, leaving 6 bases unmatched. In DNA form, the CDR3 reads TGCGCCAGCAGCCCCCCAGGGACAGGGGACTACGAGCAGTACTTC. Amino acids: CASSPPGTGDYEQYF.

The rearrangement links TRBV5-4 to TRBJ2-3, with 9 positions matching TRBD2. V shed 4 bases, J shed 6 bases, and the junction held 15 bases outside the gene matches. Germline V CDR1 and CDR2: SGHNT, YYREEE (reference sequence). The CDR3 covers 17 residues. The CDR3: CASSGVIGGGGSDTQYF. In nucleotides, the CDR3 is TGTGCCAGCAGCGGCGTTATTGGCGGGGGGGGGTCTGATACGCAGTATTTT.

The genes are TRBV15 and TRBJ2-1; 9 bases line up with TRBD2. Germline lookup yields CDR1 LNHNV and CDR2 YYDKDF (reference sequence). Trimming took 1 base from V and 4 from J; bases not matched to a gene: 8. CDR3 length equals 17 residues. The CDR3 nucleotides are TGTGCCACCAGCAGAGTCCTAGCGGGGCAACAATACAATGAGCAGTTCTTC. Its translation: CATSRVLAGQQYNEQFF.

The count of this clone is one. The genes are TRBV6-5 and TRBJ1-5; D gene unclear. The length of the CDR3 is 15 residues. V was shortened by 2 bases and J by 1 base, with 9 bases between the two germline ends. The V gene's germline CDR1 is MNHEY and CDR2 SVGAGI. This chain's CDR3 is CASSYGSGSNQPQHF. CDR3 sequence (DNA): TGTGCCAGCAGTTACGGTTCGGGGAGCAATCAGCCCCAGCATTTT.

The V and J genes are TRBV28 and TRBJ1-1, with 7 bases fitting TRBD1. The CDR3 is 14 amino acids. Germline values: CDR1 MDHEN, CDR2 SYDVKM. The V gene end was trimmed by 1 base and the J gene end by 4 bases; junction bases not matched to a gene: 3. CDR3 amino acids: CASSLSQGGTEAFF. The CDR3 bases are TGTGCCAGCAGTTTATCTCAGGGGGGCACTGAAGCTTTCTTT.

This chain connects TRBV6-5 to TRBJ1-5; D unclear. With 5 bases removed from V and 5 bases from J, the gap between germline ends came to 13 bases. Germline V gene sequence: CDR1 MNHEY, CDR2 SVGAGI. The CDR3 length is 14 residues. As DNA, the CDR3 is TGTGCCAGCAGTCCGGAGGTCCTTTATCAGCCCCAGCATTTT. Translation: CASSPEVLYQPQHF.

The V gene is TRBV6-5, the J gene TRBJ2-7, with 7 bases identical to TRBD1. After removal of 6 bases from V and 5 bases from J, the junction contained 4 bases not matched to a gene. Germline V gene data show CDR1 as MNHEY and CDR2 as SVGAGI. The CDR3 length is 12 residues. The CDR3 protein is CASSDRANEQYF. CDR3 DNA: TGTGCCAGCAGCGACAGGGCCAACGAGCAGTACTTC.

In DNA, the CDR3 is TGTGCCAGCAGCGTAGGAGGACTAGCGGGGGTCGTGGGCACCGCAGATACGCAGTATTTT. Translating gives CASSVGGLAGVVGTADTQYF. This chain links TRBV9 with TRBJ2-3, with 13 bases fitting TRBD2. The CDR3 covers 20 residues. V shed 0 bases and J 4 bases; nucleotides not matched to a gene: 14. Germline V gives CDR1 SGDLS, CDR2 YYNGEE.

This sequence joins TRBV2 and TRBJ1-1, with TRBD1 matching over 9 bases. The CDR3 runs 14 residues. The V gene end was trimmed by 3 bases and the J gene end by 1 base; junction bases not matched to a gene: 0. Per the germline V gene, CDR1 is SNHLY and CDR2 is FYNNEI. The CDR3 DNA follows: TGTGCCAGCAGTGAGGACAGGGGGAACACTGAAGCTTTCTTT. Translation: CASSEDRGNTEAFF.

The J gene is TRBJ1-2, the V gene TRBV3-1 (or the pseudogene TRBV3-2); D might be TRBD1 (5 bases). The CDR3 spans 11 residues. V lost 2 bases to trimming and J lost 9 bases, with 7 bases between them. CDR1 is LGHDT, CDR2 YNNKEL, per germline (reference sequence). CDR3 region: CASSQPGSYTF. In DNA form, the CDR3 reads TGTGCCAGCAGCCAACCAGGGAGCTACACCTTC.

The chain employs TRBV10-3 and TRBJ2-7; 7 bases agree with TRBD1. The J segment lost 0 bases and the V segment lost 5 bases, leaving 4 bases of the junction unmatched. The CDR3 totals 14 residues. Germline V gene lookup returns CDR1 ENHRY and CDR2 SYGVKD. CDR3 nucleotides: TGTGCCATCAGTTCTACAGGGGACTCCTACGAGCAGTACTTC. Its translation: CAISSTGDSYEQYF.

This rearrangement joins TRBV5-4 to TRBJ2-5, with D possibly matching TRBD2 (5 bases). Trimming took 2 bases from V and 3 from J, leaving 14 bases between them. Germline V gene data show CDR1 as SGHNT and CDR2 as YYREEE (reference sequence). The CDR3 has 15 residues. This CDR3 reads CASSLGGSGEETQYF. CDR3 nucleotide sequence: TGTGCCAGCAGCTTAGGTGGGAGTGGGGAAGAGACCCAGTACTTC.